Each of the 12 T cell receptor beta chains below was sequenced from the same sample in a study of shared clonotypes between healthy human individuals. Profiling relied on immunoSEQ multiplex PCR, and the TCRdb table lists in-frame clones only, not all of them. This sample has about 1.5 million clones, with about 98% found just once. The sample consisted of naive CD4+ T cells sorted from blood. Noted subset: CD45RA+ positively selected. These receptors originate from a man aged 25 to 45 in good health.

The chain links TRBV9 to TRBJ2-7; D is perhaps TRBD1 (6 bases). V dropped 1 base and J dropped 5 bases, with 16 bases sitting between them. Germline lookup yields CDR1 SGDLS and CDR2 YYNGEE. This CDR3 is built from 15 residues. Here the CDR3 reads CASSVLGAKSDEQYF. DNA for the CDR3: TGTGCCAGCAGCGTATTGGGGGCCAAATCCGACGAGCAGTACTTC.

CDR3 DNA sequence: TGCGCCAGCAGCTTGCAGGGTACGGGAAACACCATATATTTT. Its translation is CASSLQGTGNTIYF. The chain is built from TRBV5-1 and TRBJ1-3; D might be TRBD1 (5 bases). The germline V and J ends were trimmed by 1 base and 4 bases, with 9 bases remaining between them. The CDR3 runs 14 residues. Germline-derived CDR1 and CDR2 are SGHRS and YFSETQ. Combining the CDR3 with reference TRBV5-1 and TRBJ1-3 gives the whole variable domain KAGVTQTPRYLIKTRGQQVTLSCSPISGHRSVSWYQQTPGQGLQFLFEYFSETQRNKGNFPGRFSGRQFSNSRSEMNVSTLELGDSALYLCASSLQGTGNTIYFGEGSWLTVV.

This clone was counted a single time. This chain's CDR3 is CASSPRLRETQYF. The CDR3 DNA reads TGTGCCAGCAGTCCCAGGCTCCGGGAGACCCAGTACTTC. V is TRBV6-1 and J is TRBJ2-5, with D unresolved. The V end was cut by 5 bases, the J end by 5 bases, with 12 bases between. This CDR3 has 13 residues. Germline CDR1 MNHNS, CDR2 SASEGT.

This chain links TRBV19 with TRBJ2-7; D is possibly TRBD2 (5 bases). The ends were cut back, 9 bases at V and 0 bases at J, with 15 bases in the middle. Germline CDR1 LNHDA, CDR2 SQIVND (reference sequence). The CDR3 is 14 amino acids. CDR3 region: CASMFSGNSYEQYF. CDR3 DNA: TGTGCCAGCATGTTCAGCGGAAACTCCTACGAGCAGTACTTC.

The V gene is TRBV28, the J gene TRBJ1-4, with 10 bases matching TRBD1. The CDR3 sequence is 17 residues long. V shed 6 bases and J 3 bases; nucleotides not matched to a gene: 10. Germline values: CDR1 MDHEN, CDR2 SYDVKM. The CDR3 region has the DNA TGTGCCAGCAGCGTCCCGGGACAGGGGTTGGCTAATGAAAAACTGTTTTTT. Protein product: CASSVPGQGLANEKLFF.

V gene TRBV6-1 combines with J gene TRBJ2-7; D is possibly TRBD1 (6 bases). Germline CDR1 MNHNS, CDR2 SASEGT. CDR3 size: 15 residues. The V end was cut by 8 bases, the J end by 5 bases, with 22 bases between. The CDR3 nucleotides read TGTGCCAGCCTCTTTTTTTTCACAGGGACCCACGAGCAGTACTTC. Its translation: CASLFFFTGTHEQYF.

This chain uses TRBV29-1 with TRBJ1-1, with D perhaps matching TRBD1 (6 bases). The CDR3 consists of 13 residues. Germline assignment: CDR1 SQVTM and CDR2 ANQGSEA. With 7 bases removed from V and 0 bases from J, the gap between germline ends came to 12 bases. The CDR3 reads CSAPGQLNTEAFF. The CDR3 nucleotides are TGCAGCGCGCCGGGACAACTGAACACTGAAGCTTTCTTT.

This clone was observed once. The sample has other DNA sequences that encode this CDR3 too. In DNA, the CDR3 is TGTGCCAGCAGCTTAGTGCGTGGTAGCTCCTACGAGCAGTACTTC. It encodes CASSLVRGSSYEQYF. The chain uses TRBV11-2 and TRBJ2-7, with D unresolved. Germline V gene data show CDR1 as SGHAT and CDR2 as FQNNGV. The V gene lost 1 base and the J gene lost 0 bases, with 10 bases spanning the gap. This CDR3 has 15 residues.

The V and J genes are TRBV5-1 and TRBJ1-2; D unclear. From germline, CDR1 is SGHRS and CDR2 YFSETQ. The V end was cut by 0 bases, the J end by 0 bases, with 12 bases between. The CDR3 totals 16 residues. The CDR3 is CASSLAASRANYGYTF. As DNA, the CDR3 is TGCGCCAGCAGCTTGGCGGCTAGCCGGGCTAACTATGGCTACACCTTC.

The V gene is TRBV11-2, the J gene TRBJ1-4; 8 bases agree with TRBD1. The CDR3 runs to 15 residues. Germline V gene lookup returns CDR1 SGHAT and CDR2 FQNNGV. With V trimmed by 5 bases and J by 6 bases, 8 bases remained unmatched. The CDR3 sequence: CASSPRTGTYEKLFF. DNA of the CDR3: TGTGCCAGCAGCCCGCGGACAGGGACATATGAAAAACTGTTTTTT.

V usage is TRBV5-4 and J usage is TRBJ2-5, with 9 bases lining up with TRBD2. The V and J ends lost 1 base and 10 bases, in that order; junction bases with no gene match: 11. CDR3 length: 15 residues. Germline CDR1 reads SGHNT; CDR2 reads YYREEE (reference sequence). This CDR3 reads CASSLPGILAGDQYF. CDR3 DNA sequence: TGTGCCAGCAGCTTGCCGGGGATACTAGCGGGCGACCAGTACTTC.

The chain carries TRBV7-9 and TRBJ2-7, with D possibly TRBD1 on 5 matching bases. The CDR3 runs 14 residues. With 7 bases removed from V and 5 bases from J, the gap between germline ends came to 18 bases. Germline CDR1 SEHNR, CDR2 FQNEAQ (reference sequence). The CDR3 loop reads CASTPRWSRDEQYF. CDR3 nucleotides: TGTGCCAGCACCCCCCGATGGTCCAGGGACGAGCAGTACTTC.